Below, 17 T cell receptor beta chains from the same sample are listed, as sequenced in a study of radiotherapy plus CTLA-4 blockade in lung cancer. TCRdb keeps only in-frame clones here, not all; method: immunoSEQ multiplex PCR. This table holds 75,000 to 80,000 clones, around 86% found once. Sequencing was performed on peripheral blood, taken from a patient treated with radiotherapy plus ipilimumab. The receptors come from a human donor with non-small cell lung cancer who had stable disease on radiotherapy plus ipilimumab.

The chain is built from TRBV5-1 and TRBJ1-1; TRBD1 is a possible D gene (5 bases). Trimming stripped 0 bases from V and 3 bases from J, with 9 bases between. This CDR3 comprises 14 residues. Germline CDR1 SGHRS, CDR2 YFSETQ. The CDR3 spells CASSLAGDYTEAFF. CDR3 nucleotide sequence: TGCGCCAGCAGCTTGGCGGGGGATTACACTGAAGCTTTCTTT.

The chain employs TRBV4-2 and TRBJ2-3; D may correspond to TRBD1 or TRBD2 (6 bases each). CDR3 length equals 17 residues. V shed 0 bases and J shed 4 bases, with 17 bases lying between them. CDR1 is LGHNA, CDR2 YNFKEQ, per germline. CDR3 protein: CASSQEGNGGGADTQYF. CDR3 DNA sequence: TGTGCCAGCAGCCAAGAGGGGAACGGGGGCGGGGCAGATACGCAGTATTTT.

The chain has TRBV28 and TRBJ2-2, with 15 bases that match TRBD2. The ends lost 6 bases at V and 0 bases at J; junction bases unmatched: 8. This CDR3 is built from 19 residues. Per germline, CDR1 MDHEN and CDR2 SYDVKM. CDR3 in DNA: TGTGCCAGCAGCTCTCCGGGACTAGCGGGAGGAGCGAACACCGGGGAGCTGTTTTTT. Its translation: CASSSPGLAGGANTGELFF.

The sample holds one count of this clone. The genes are TRBV7-9 and TRBJ1-2; D gene ambiguous. V gave up 4 bases and J gave up 4 bases, with 16 bases separating them. The CDR3 sequence is 15 residues long. Germline lookup yields CDR1 SEHNR and CDR2 FQNEAQ (reference sequence). The CDR3 nucleotides read TGTGCCAGCAGCTACGACTTAGGGAAGAGCTATGGCTACACCTTC. Translating gives CASSYDLGKSYGYTF.

The chain couples TRBV5-4 to TRBJ2-3, with D possibly TRBD2 on 5 matching bases. CDR1 is SGHNT and CDR2 is YYREEE in the germline V gene (reference sequence). Between the trimmed V and J ends, which lost 0 bases and 6 bases, there was a span of 8 bases. The CDR3 is 13 residues long. CDR3 sequence: CASSLGERDTQYF. The DNA of the CDR3 is TGTGCCAGCAGCTTGGGGGAGAGGGATACGCAGTATTTT.

V gene TRBV5-6 combines with J gene TRBJ2-3; a weak D match, TRBD2 (6 bases). V was pared by 8 bases and J by 2 bases, with 12 bases between. Germline CDR1 reads SGHDT; CDR2 reads YYEEEE. The CDR3 consists of 13 residues. The CDR3 nucleotides read TGTGCCAGAGTAGCGGTTTACACAGATACGCAGTATTTT. Translation gives CARVAVYTDTQYF.

The chain couples TRBV20-1 to TRBJ1-2, with 12 bases fitting TRBD1. V lost 5 bases to trimming and J lost 11 bases; unmatched junction nucleotides: 3. The CDR3 spans 11 residues. Germline V gives CDR1 DFQATT, CDR2 SNEGSKA (reference sequence). The CDR3 sequence: CSAPGQGAYTF. The CDR3 DNA reads as TGCAGTGCTCCGGGACAGGGGGCATACACCTTC.

This chain links TRBV4-1 with TRBJ2-7, with 7 bases lining up with TRBD1. Per germline, CDR1 MGHRA and CDR2 YSYEKL. The CDR3 has 15 residues. J gave up 0 bases and V 1 base, and 3 bases lay outside the gene matches. The CDR3 DNA sequence: TGCGCCAGCAGCCAAGGGGCAGGGGGCTCCTACGAGCAGTACTTC. Its translation: CASSQGAGGSYEQYF.

This clone was counted a few times. The DNA for the CDR3 is TGTGCCAGCAGCCATACCGGGACAGGCTCCTACGAGCAGTACTTC. Residues: CASSHTGTGSYEQYF. The V and J genes are TRBV4-2 and TRBJ2-7; 8 bases map to TRBD1. The J segment lost 0 bases and the V segment lost 3 bases, leaving 4 bases of the junction unmatched. CDR1 is LGHNA and CDR2 is YNFKEQ in the germline V gene. This CDR3 is built from 15 residues.

This clone appeared a few times. The rearrangement uses TRBV18 and TRBJ2-7, with D maybe TRBD1 (6 bases). The germline V gene has CDR1 KGHSH and CDR2 LQKENI. The CDR3 is 14 residues long. Trimming took 0 bases from V and 6 from J, leaving 12 bases between them. CDR3 protein: CASSPPRQVGEQYF. The CDR3 DNA reads TGTGCCAGCTCACCACCGCGACAGGTGGGCGAGCAGTACTTC.

The rearrangement links TRBV27 to TRBJ1-5; 8 bases are shared with TRBD1. The CDR3 is 15 amino acids. Germline trimming cut 5 bases from V and 2 bases from J; bases unmatched to any gene: 5. In germline, CDR1 is MNHEY, CDR2 SMNVEV (reference sequence). In nucleotides, the CDR3 is TGTGCCAGCAGTCCAACAGGGGGTGGCAATCAGCCCCAGCATTTT. The encoded protein is CASSPTGGGNQPQHF.

V is TRBV15 and J is TRBJ1-6, with unresolved D. The CDR3 sequence is 13 residues long. Trimming pared 6 bases from V and 4 bases from J, leaving 7 bases between. The germline gives CDR1 LNHNV, CDR2 YYDKDF (reference sequence). The CDR3 region is CATSGAYNSPLHF. The CDR3 nucleotides read TGTGCCACCAGTGGAGCTTATAATTCACCCCTCCACTTT.

The chain recombines TRBV28 with TRBJ2-7; possibly TRBD2 for D (6 bases). The CDR3 extends over 14 amino acids. CDR1 MDHEN and CDR2 SYDVKM come from the germline V gene. Trimming pared 6 bases from V and 3 bases from J, leaving 15 bases between. This CDR3 reads CASRARRGNYEQYF. The CDR3 DNA sequence: TGTGCCAGCAGAGCACGGAGGGGAAACTACGAGCAGTACTTC.

This sequence joins TRBV7-9 and TRBJ2-7; 9 positions match TRBD1. This CDR3 region has 13 residues. CDR1 is SEHNR, CDR2 FQNEAQ, per germline (reference sequence). J was trimmed by 6 bases and V by 4 bases; bases with no gene match: 4. The CDR3 loop is CASSYGQGSEQYF. CDR3 bases: TGTGCCAGCAGCTACGGACAGGGGAGCGAGCAGTACTTC.

The chain is built from TRBV6-1 and TRBJ1-5, with D tentatively TRBD1 (5 bases). The CDR3 covers 17 residues. Per the germline V gene, CDR1 is MNHNS and CDR2 is SASEGT. V was trimmed by 1 base and J by 3 bases, leaving 16 bases between them. CDR3 coding DNA: TGTGCCAGCAGTGAAGGACGGGGCCGAAGTATCAATCAGCCCCAGCATTTT. Its translation: CASSEGRGRSINQPQHF.

The CDR3 sequence: CASSSNLRQFF. The CDR3 DNA is TGTGCCAGCAGCAGCAACTTGAGGCAGTTCTTC. This rearrangement joins TRBV28 to TRBJ2-1; D is undetermined. Germline values: CDR1 MDHEN, CDR2 SYDVKM. V was clipped by 6 bases and J by 12 bases, with 12 bases between them. The CDR3 contains 11 residues.

The J gene is TRBJ2-3, the V gene TRBV7-9; D uncertain. The CDR3 is 15 amino acids. The germline V and J ends were trimmed by 1 base and 4 bases, with 12 bases remaining between them. Per germline, CDR1 SEHNR and CDR2 FQNEAQ (reference sequence). CDR3 nucleotides: TGTGCCAGCAGCTTAGAATTTCCAGTTCCAGATACGCAGTATTTT. Translated, it gives CASSLEFPVPDTQYF.